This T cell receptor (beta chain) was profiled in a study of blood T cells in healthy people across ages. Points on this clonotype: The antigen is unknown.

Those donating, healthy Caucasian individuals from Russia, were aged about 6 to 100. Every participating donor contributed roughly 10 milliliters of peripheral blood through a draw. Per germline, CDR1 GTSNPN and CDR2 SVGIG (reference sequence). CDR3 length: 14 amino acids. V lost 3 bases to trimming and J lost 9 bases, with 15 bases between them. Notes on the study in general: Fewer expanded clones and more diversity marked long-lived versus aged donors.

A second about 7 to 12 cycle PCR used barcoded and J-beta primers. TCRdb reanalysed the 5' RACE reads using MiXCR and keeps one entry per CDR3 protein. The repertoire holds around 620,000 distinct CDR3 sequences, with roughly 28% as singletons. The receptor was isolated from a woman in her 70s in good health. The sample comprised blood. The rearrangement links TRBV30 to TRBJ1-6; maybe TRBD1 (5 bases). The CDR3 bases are TGTGCCTGGAGCCCCGGACCGCAGGGTTCACCCCTCCACTTT. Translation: CAWSPGPQGSPLHF.